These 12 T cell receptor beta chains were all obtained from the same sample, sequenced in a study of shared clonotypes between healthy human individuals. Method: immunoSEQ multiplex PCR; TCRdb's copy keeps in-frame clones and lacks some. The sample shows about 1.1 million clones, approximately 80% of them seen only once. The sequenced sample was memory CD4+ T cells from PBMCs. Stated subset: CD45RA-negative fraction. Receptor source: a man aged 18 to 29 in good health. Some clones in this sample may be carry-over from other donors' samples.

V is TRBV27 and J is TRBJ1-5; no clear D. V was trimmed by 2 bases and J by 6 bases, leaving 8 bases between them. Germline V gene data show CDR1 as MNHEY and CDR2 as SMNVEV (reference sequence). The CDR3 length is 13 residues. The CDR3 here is CASSLLGFQPQHF. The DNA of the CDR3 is TGTGCCAGCAGTTTACTGGGGTTTCAGCCCCAGCATTTT.

DNA for the CDR3: TGTGCCAGCTCACGAAACCATAGGGGAAGTACTGAAGCTTTCTTT. Its protein is CASSRNHRGSTEAFF. The genes are TRBV18 and TRBJ1-1; tentative D call: TRBD1 (5 bases). The germline CDR1 and CDR2 sequences are KGHSH and LQKENI. The CDR3 spans 15 residues. V lost 4 bases and J 5 bases, leaving 17 bases between the germline ends.

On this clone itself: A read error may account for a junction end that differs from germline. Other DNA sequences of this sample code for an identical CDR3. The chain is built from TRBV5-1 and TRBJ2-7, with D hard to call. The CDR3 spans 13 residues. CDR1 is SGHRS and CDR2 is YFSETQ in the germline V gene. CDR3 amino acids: CASSLLGSYEQYF. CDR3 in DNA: TGTGCCAGCAGCTTGCTGGGATCCTACGAGCAGTACTTC.

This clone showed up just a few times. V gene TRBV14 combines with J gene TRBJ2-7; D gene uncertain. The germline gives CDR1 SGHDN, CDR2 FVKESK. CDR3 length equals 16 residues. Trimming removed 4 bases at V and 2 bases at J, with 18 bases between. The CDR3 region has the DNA TGTGCCAGCAGCCGAAGCAACTCCATCCGGACCTACGAGCAGTACTTC. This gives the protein CASSRSNSIRTYEQYF.

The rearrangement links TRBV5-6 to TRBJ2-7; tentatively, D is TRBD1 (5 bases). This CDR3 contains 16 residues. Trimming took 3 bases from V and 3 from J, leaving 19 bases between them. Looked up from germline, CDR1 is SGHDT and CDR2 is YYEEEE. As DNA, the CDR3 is TGTGCCAGCAGCTGGACGACAGATGGAAACTTCTACGAGCAGTACTTC. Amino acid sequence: CASSWTTDGNFYEQYF. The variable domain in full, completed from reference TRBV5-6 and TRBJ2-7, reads DAGVTQSPTHLIKTRGQQVTLRCSPKSGHDTVSWYQQALGQGPQFIFQYYEEEERQRGNFPDRFSGHQFPNYSSELNVNALLLGDSALYLCASSWTTDGNFYEQYFGPGTRLTVT.

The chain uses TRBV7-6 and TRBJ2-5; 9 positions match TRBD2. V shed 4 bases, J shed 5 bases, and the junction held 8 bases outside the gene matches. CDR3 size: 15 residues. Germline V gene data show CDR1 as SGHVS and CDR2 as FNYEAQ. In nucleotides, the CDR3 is TGTGCCAGCAGCTCCCCTAGCGGGATCCGCGAGACCCAGTACTTC. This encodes CASSSPSGIRETQYF.

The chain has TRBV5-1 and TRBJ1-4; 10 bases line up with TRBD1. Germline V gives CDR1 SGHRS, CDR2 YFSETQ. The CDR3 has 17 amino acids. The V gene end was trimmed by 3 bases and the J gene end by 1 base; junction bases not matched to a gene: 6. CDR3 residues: CASSYQTGGGTNEKLFF. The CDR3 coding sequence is TGCGCCAGCAGCTACCAGACAGGGGGCGGAACTAATGAAAAACTGTTTTTT.

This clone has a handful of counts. CDR3 residues: CASSQYREGNQPQHF. In nucleotides, the CDR3 is TGTGCCAGCAGCCAATACAGGGAAGGCAATCAGCCCCAGCATTTT. The genes are TRBV2 and TRBJ1-5, with D perhaps matching TRBD1 (6 bases). V shed 6 bases and J shed 2 bases, with 14 bases lying between them. Per the germline V gene, CDR1 is SNHLY and CDR2 is FYNNEI. The CDR3 runs 15 residues.

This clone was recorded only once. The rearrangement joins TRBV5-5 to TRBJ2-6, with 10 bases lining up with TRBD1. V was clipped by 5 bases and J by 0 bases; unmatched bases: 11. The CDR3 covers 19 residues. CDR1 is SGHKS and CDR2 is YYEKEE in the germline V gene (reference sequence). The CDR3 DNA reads TGTGCCAGCAGTCCGACAGGGGGCTACCACTTCTCTGGGGCCAACGTCCTGACTTTC. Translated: CASSPTGGYHFSGANVLTF.

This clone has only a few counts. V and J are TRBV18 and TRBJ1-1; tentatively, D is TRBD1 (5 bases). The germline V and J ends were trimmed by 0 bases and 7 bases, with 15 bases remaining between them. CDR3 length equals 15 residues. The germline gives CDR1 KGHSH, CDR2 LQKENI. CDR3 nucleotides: TGTGCCAGCTCACCACCGGGAAGAGGGGAGGTTGAAGCTTTCTTT. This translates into CASSPPGRGEVEAFF.

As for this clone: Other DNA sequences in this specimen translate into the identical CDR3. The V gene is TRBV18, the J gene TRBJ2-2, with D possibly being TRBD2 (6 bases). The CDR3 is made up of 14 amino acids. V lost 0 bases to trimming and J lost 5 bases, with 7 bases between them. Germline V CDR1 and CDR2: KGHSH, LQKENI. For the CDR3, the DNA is TGTGCCAGCTCACCACCTGCGGGGACCGGGGAGCTGTTTTTT. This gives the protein CASSPPAGTGELFF.

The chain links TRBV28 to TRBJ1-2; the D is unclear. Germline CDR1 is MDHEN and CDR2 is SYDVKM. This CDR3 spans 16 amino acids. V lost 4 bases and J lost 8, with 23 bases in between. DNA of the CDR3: TGTGCCAGCAGTTCTCCACAAAGAGTACCTCTGGAGGGCTACACCTTC. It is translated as CASSSPQRVPLEGYTF.